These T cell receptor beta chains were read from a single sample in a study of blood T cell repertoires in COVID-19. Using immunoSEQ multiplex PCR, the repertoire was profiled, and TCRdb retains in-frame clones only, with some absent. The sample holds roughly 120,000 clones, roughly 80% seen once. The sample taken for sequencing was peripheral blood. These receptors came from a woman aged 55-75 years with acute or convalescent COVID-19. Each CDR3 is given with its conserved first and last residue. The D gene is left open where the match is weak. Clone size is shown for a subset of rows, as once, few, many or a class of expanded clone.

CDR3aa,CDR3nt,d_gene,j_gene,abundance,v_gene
CASSVYAAGGAYNEQFF,TGTGCCAGCAGCGTATATGCAGCGGGAGGTGCCTACAATGAGCAGTTCTTC,TRBD2,TRBJ2-1,NA,TRBV9
CAWDRGHYGYTF,TGTGCCTGGGACAGGGGGCACTATGGCTACACCTTC,TRBD1,TRBJ1-2,NA,TRBV30
CSALPSGNEKLFF,TGCAGCGCGTTACCCTCCGGTAATGAAAAACTGTTTTTT,NA,TRBJ1-4,NA,TRBV29-1
CASSLRNTWQPQHF,TGTGCCAGCAGTTTACGAAACACCTGGCAGCCCCAGCATTTT,NA,TRBJ1-5,NA,TRBV27
CASSELSGIIGELFF,TGTGCCAGCAGTGAACTTAGCGGGATTATCGGGGAGCTGTTTTTT,TRBD2,TRBJ2-2,NA,TRBV2
CASSLGPTGVDTQYF,TGTGCCAGCAGCTTAGGCCCTACAGGGGTGGATACGCAGTATTTT,TRBD1,TRBJ2-3,NA,TRBV11-2
CASRRHGTSGSGTDTQYF,TGTGCCAGCAGGCGCCATGGGACTAGCGGGAGTGGAACAGATACGCAGTATTTT,NA,TRBJ2-3,NA,TRBV21-1
CASSSQGGAEYGYTF,TGTGCCAGCAGTTCACAAGGGGGCGCGGAATATGGCTACACCTTC,TRBD1,TRBJ1-2,NA,TRBV28
CASTEQGAVTEAFF,TGTGCCAGCACCGAACAGGGGGCCGTCACTGAAGCTTTCTTT,TRBD1,TRBJ1-1,few,TRBV6-6
CASSNFNYGYTF,TGTGCCAGCAGCAACTTTAACTATGGCTACACCTTC,NA,TRBJ1-2,NA,TRBV12-3/TRBV12-4
CASSLTGVGYSNQPQHF,TGTGCCAGCAGTTTGACAGGGGTAGGCTATAGCAATCAGCCCCAGCATTTT,TRBD1,TRBJ1-5,NA,TRBV27
CASKKGEGTGELFF,TGTGCCAGCAAAAAGGGAGAGGGCACCGGGGAGCTGTTTTTT,NA,TRBJ2-2,few,TRBV2
CASSPGRGVGQPQHF,TGTGCCAGCAGTCCCGGACGGGGGGTAGGTCAGCCCCAGCATTTT,NA,TRBJ1-5,NA,TRBV6-5
CASSPGAPGTGGTEAFF,TGTGCCAGCTCACCAGGGGCCCCGGGGACGGGGGGCACTGAAGCTTTCTTT,NA,TRBJ1-1,NA,TRBV18
CASSYRDSSYNSPLHF,TGTGCCAGTAGTTACCGGGACAGCTCCTATAATTCACCCCTCCACTTT,TRBD1,TRBJ1-6,NA,TRBV19
CASSLAGTEETQYF,TGTGCCAGCAGCTTAGCCGGGACAGAAGAGACCCAGTACTTC,TRBD1,TRBJ2-5,few,TRBV11-2
CASSYGGDYGYTF,TGTGCCAGCAGTTACGGGGGGGACTATGGCTACACCTTC,NA,TRBJ1-2,NA,TRBV27
CASSPPQGVTGGYTF,TGTGCCAGCTCACCCCCCCAGGGGGTCACGGGTGGCTACACCTTC,TRBD1,TRBJ1-2,NA,TRBV18
CSVEDTGSEKLFF,TGCAGCGTTGAAGACACGGGGTCAGAAAAACTGTTTTTT,NA,TRBJ1-4,NA,TRBV29-1
CASSLGGSSYNEQFF,TGTGCCAGCAGCTTGGGCGGGAGCTCCTACAATGAGCAGTTCTTC,TRBD2,TRBJ2-1,NA,TRBV5-4
CASSLTGTGISPLHF,TGCGCCAGCAGCTTGACTGGGACAGGGATTTCACCCCTCCACTTT,TRBD1,TRBJ1-6,NA,TRBV5-1
CASSRRETGYEQYF,TGTGCCAGTAGCCGGCGGGAGACAGGTTACGAGCAGTACTTC,NA,TRBJ2-7,few,TRBV19
CASSPGQGNTEAFF,TGTGCCAGCAGCCCGGGACAGGGGAACACTGAAGCTTTCTTT,TRBD1,TRBJ1-1,NA,TRBV27
CASRIQGGTSYEQYF,TGTGCCAGCAGAATACAGGGAGGGACCTCCTACGAGCAGTACTTC,NA,TRBJ2-7,NA,TRBV28
CASSLGPENTEAFF,TGTGCCAGCAGCTTAGGGCCTGAGAACACTGAAGCTTTCTTT,NA,TRBJ1-1,NA,TRBV7-2
CATSDTTDRGQTQYF,TGTGCCACCAGTGATACCACGGACAGGGGACAGACCCAGTACTTC,TRBD1,TRBJ2-5,NA,TRBV24-1
CASSGQNDGGQHF,TGTGCCAGCAGCGGACAGAATGATGGGGGCCAGCATTTT,NA,TRBJ1-5,NA,TRBV6-2/TRBV6-3
CARSGRWVPTGTADEKLFF,TGTGCCAGAAGCGGTAGATGGGTCCCGACCGGGACAGCTGATGAAAAACTGTTTTTT,TRBD1,TRBJ1-4,NA,TRBV5-3
CASSYPMRSQDEQYF,TGTGCCAGCAGTTACCCGATGAGATCCCAAGACGAGCAGTACTTC,NA,TRBJ2-7,NA,TRBV6-6
CASSGQNTGELFF,TGTGCCAGCAGTGGACAGAACACCGGGGAGCTGTTTTTT,NA,TRBJ2-2,once,TRBV7-3
CASSQFTTSGSSSTQFF,TGCGCCAGCAGCCAATTCACGACTAGCGGGAGTTCCAGTACGCAGTTCTTC,TRBD2,TRBJ2-1,NA,TRBV4-1
CASSLLAGRENEQFF,TGCGCCAGCAGCTTACTAGCGGGAAGGGAAAATGAGCAGTTCTTC,TRBD2,TRBJ2-1,NA,TRBV5-1
CASSSLGSGLLDTQYF,TGTGCCAGCAGCTCCCTGGGGAGCGGCCTGTTAGATACGCAGTATTTT,NA,TRBJ2-3,NA,TRBV7-2
CASRSGTGAYNEQFF,TGTGCCAGCAGGTCCGGGACAGGGGCCTACAATGAGCAGTTCTTC,TRBD1,TRBJ2-1,NA,TRBV5-4
CASSLFGSRGVSSYEQYF,TGTGCCAGCAGCTTATTTGGATCCAGGGGTGTATCCTCCTACGAGCAGTACTTC,NA,TRBJ2-7,NA,TRBV7-9
CAISEPTSGRAHEQFF,TGTGCCATCAGTGAGCCGACTAGCGGGAGGGCTCATGAGCAGTTCTTC,TRBD2,TRBJ2-1,NA,TRBV10-3
CASSEGKRLDEQFF,TGTGCCAGTAGTGAGGGAAAGAGACTGGATGAGCAGTTCTTC,NA,TRBJ2-1,NA,TRBV19
CSVGRGTRRSHGYTF,TGCAGCGTTGGGCGGGGGACACGGCGTAGCCATGGCTACACCTTC,NA,TRBJ1-2,NA,TRBV29-1
CASSYREDGEKLFF,TGTGCCAGCAGTTACAGAGAGGATGGTGAAAAACTGTTTTTT,NA,TRBJ1-4,NA,TRBV6-5